This note documents a single T cell receptor (beta chain) sequence. TCRdb's copy holds only in-frame clones and misses some; the assay was immunoSEQ multiplex PCR. In the table there are 25,000 to 30,000 clones, roughly 85% of which are singletons. The sample comes from a study of T cells after posttransplantation cyclophosphamide. The origin of this receptor is a middle-aged man. The sample taken for sequencing was PBMCs.

The CDR3 nucleotides read TGTGCCAGCAGTGCCGGGACAGGTTGGCACCAGCCCCAGCATTTT. It encodes CASSAGTGWHQPQHF. The V gene is TRBV6-1, the J gene TRBJ1-5; TRBD1 matches at 8 bases. Germline V gene sequence: CDR1 MNHNS, CDR2 SASEGT. This CDR3 is 15 amino acids long. V lost 4 bases, J lost 7 bases, and 9 bases stayed unmatched.